The 23 T cell receptor beta chains below come from one sample, sequenced in a study of T cell repertoires in cytomegalovirus infection. TCRdb re-derived calls from the reads in MiXCR, one entry per CDR3 protein. The sample contains about 900,000 distinct CDR3 sequences, roughly 31% of which appear only once. Their antigens are not known. Sample: cultured CD8+ T cells from PBMCs, taken from culture after CMV antigen stimulation. The receptors here all came from a human donor in good health (CMV status not recorded). Some clones in this sample may be carry-over from other donors' samples.

J is TRBJ1-1 and V is TRBV6-5; D possibly corresponds to TRBD1 (6 bases). The V gene lost 10 bases and the J gene lost 2 bases, with 11 bases spanning the gap. CDR1 is MNHEY and CDR2 is SVGAGI in the germline V gene. This CDR3 region has 12 residues. CDR3 in DNA: TGTGCCATCCAGGGGTCAAACACTGAAGCTTTCTTT. It translates to CAIQGSNTEAFF.

This clonotype appeared once. Likely a read error: the CDR3 ends without its conserved phenylalanine or tryptophan. CDR3 loop: CASSEGGALRSADTQYS. The CDR3 region has the DNA TGTGCCAGCAGTGAAGGAGGGGCTTTGCGGTCAGCGGATACGCAGTATTCT. This chain joins TRBV2 and TRBJ2-3; D may be TRBD1 or TRBD2 (5 bases each). The V and J ends lost 1 base and 6 bases respectively, with 20 bases between them. The germline gives CDR1 SNHLY, CDR2 FYNNEI. There are 17 residues in the CDR3.

The chain has TRBV5-4 and TRBJ1-1; maybe TRBD1 (5 bases). With 3 bases removed from V and 4 bases from J, the gap between germline ends came to 16 bases. This CDR3 is 15 amino acids long. Looked up from germline, CDR1 is SGHNT and CDR2 is YYREEE (reference sequence). The CDR3 loop is CASSSYRGKGTEAFF. The CDR3 DNA sequence: TGTGCCAGCAGCTCCTATAGGGGAAAGGGCACTGAAGCTTTCTTT.

In its sample, this clonotype was seen a few times. This chain uses TRBV2 with TRBJ2-2; the match to TRBD2 covers 10 bases. Germline loops: CDR1 SNHLY, CDR2 FYNNEI. Trimming took 9 bases from V and 1 from J; bases not matched to a gene: 11. This CDR3 contains 17 residues. This chain's CDR3 is CARTGTSATKNTGELFF. The CDR3, as DNA: TGTGCCAGGACCGGGACTAGCGCAACGAAGAACACCGGGGAGCTGTTTTTT.

V usage is TRBV7-6 and J usage is TRBJ2-5, with D perhaps matching TRBD1 or TRBD2 (6 bases each). The V gene's germline CDR1 is SGHVS and CDR2 FNYEAQ. The CDR3 has 11 amino acids. V shed 7 bases and J shed 10 bases, with 13 bases lying between them. The CDR3 DNA reads as TGTGCCAGCACCCTTAGGGGGGACCAGTACTTC. Residues: CASTLRGDQYF.

The chain couples TRBV11-2 to TRBJ2-5, with D possibly being TRBD1 (5 bases). Looked up from germline, CDR1 is SGHAT and CDR2 is FQNNGV. The CDR3 loop spans 14 amino acids. V lost 0 bases to trimming and J lost 5 bases, with 10 bases between them. The CDR3 DNA sequence: TGTGCCAGCAGCTTAGAGGCAGGGTGGGAGACCCAGTACTTC. Amino acid sequence: CASSLEAGWETQYF.

The gene calls are TRBV19 and TRBJ1-5, with 10 bases that match TRBD1. The CDR3 contains 15 residues. Trimming took 3 bases from V and 7 from J; bases not matched to a gene: 6. CDR1 and CDR2 (germline): LNHDA, SQIVND (reference sequence). In DNA, the CDR3 is TGTGCCAGTAGTATGAAGGGACAGGGGTGGCAGCCCCAGCATTTT. Protein product: CASSMKGQGWQPQHF.

This clonotype was detected only a few times. This chain connects TRBV7-8 to TRBJ1-1; D might be TRBD1 (6 bases). The CDR3 runs to 14 residues. Germline V CDR1 and CDR2: SGHVS, FQNEAQ. Trimming left V 1 base short and J 4 bases short, with 10 bases between. CDR3 sequence reads: CASSLGGGLTEAFF. The CDR3 coding sequence is TGTGCCAGCAGCTTAGGGGGGGGGCTCACTGAAGCTTTCTTT.

This clonotype was observed many times. The chain combines TRBV5-5 with TRBJ1-4; D is perhaps TRBD1 (5 bases). The CDR3 has 15 residues. In germline, CDR1 is SGHKS, CDR2 YYEKEE (reference sequence). The V end lost 4 bases, the J end lost 0 bases, and 10 bases lay between the germline ends. The CDR3 bases are TGTGCCAGCAGCGGGGGGACTGCAACTAATGAAAAACTGTTTTTT. Its protein is CASSGGTATNEKLFF.

The chain couples TRBV7-6 to TRBJ2-7; 9 bases line up with TRBD1. Germline V gene lookup returns CDR1 SGHVS and CDR2 FNYEAQ. The CDR3 totals 16 residues. The J segment lost 2 bases and the V segment lost 2 bases, leaving 7 bases of the junction unmatched. CDR3 sequence reads: CASSLKTGQGPYEQYF. As DNA, the CDR3 is TGTGCCAGCAGCTTAAAGACGGGACAGGGACCCTACGAGCAGTACTTC.

The V and J genes are TRBV7-6 and TRBJ2-2; 7 positions agree with TRBD1. Trimming took 7 bases from V and 4 from J; bases not matched to a gene: 12. Germline CDR1 and CDR2: SGHVS and FNYEAQ. This CDR3 contains 16 residues. CDR3: CASNFPLDRATGELFF. CDR3 DNA sequence: TGTGCCAGCAACTTTCCCCTCGACAGGGCCACCGGGGAGCTGTTTTTT.

This clonotype came up many times. The chain combines TRBV12-3 or TRBV12-4 with TRBJ2-3, with D perhaps matching TRBD2 (7 bases). V was shortened by 10 bases and J by 1 base, with 15 bases between the two germline ends. This CDR3 comprises 14 residues. This CDR3 is CATSAGAGTDTQYF. The CDR3 DNA follows: TGTGCCACCTCGGCGGGGGCGGGCACAGATACGCAGTATTTT.

The chain is built from TRBV6-1 and TRBJ2-3, with D perhaps matching TRBD2 (5 bases). Germline loops: CDR1 MNHNS, CDR2 SASEGT. V lost 6 bases and J lost 3, with 7 bases in between. The CDR3 has 12 residues. The CDR3 coding sequence is TGTGCCAGCAGGGCGGGTACAGATACGCAGTATTTT. Translated: CASRAGTDTQYF.

This clonotype was observed a handful of times. The genes are TRBV27 and TRBJ1-5; weak D call: TRBD1 (5 bases). The CDR3 contains 14 residues. From germline, CDR1 is MNHEY and CDR2 SMNVEV (reference sequence). The V end was cut by 5 bases, the J end by 6 bases, with 14 bases between. The chain's CDR3 is CASSLQGWGQPQHF. CDR3 DNA sequence: TGTGCCAGCAGTCTCCAGGGATGGGGTCAGCCCCAGCATTTT.

Notes on this clonotype: A junction end diverges from the germline sequence, so it may reflect a read error. The chain joins TRBV7-3 to TRBJ1-2; 7 nucleotides align to TRBD1. The CDR3 is made up of 13 amino acids. CDR1 is SGHTA, CDR2 FQGTGA, per germline. In DNA form, the CDR3 reads TGTACCAGCAGTAAAGGGGGCGAATTGGGATACACCTTC. Translated: CTSSKGGELGYTF.

As DNA, the CDR3 is TGTGCCAGCAGGGGGGGGGCCCTGACAGATACGCAGTATTTT. It encodes CASRGGALTDTQYF. This chain joins TRBV19 and TRBJ2-3; D tentatively reads TRBD1 or TRBD2 (7 bases each). V was trimmed by 9 bases and J by 3 bases, leaving 16 bases between them. The CDR3 has 14 amino acids. CDR1 is LNHDA, CDR2 SQIVND, per germline (reference sequence).

This clonotype was found a few times. The gene calls are TRBV7-9 and TRBJ1-2; TRBD1 matches at 7 bases. This CDR3 contains 15 residues. CDR1 is SEHNR, CDR2 FQNEAQ, per germline (reference sequence). J was trimmed by 10 bases and V by 1 base; bases with no gene match: 12. CDR3 nucleotide sequence: TGTGCCAGCAGCTTAGTGGGGCAGGGGGTCGACTACTACACCTTC. This gives the protein CASSLVGQGVDYYTF.

The chain has TRBV6-2 or TRBV6-3 and TRBJ1-1; no clear D gene. The ends were cut back, 7 bases at V and 7 bases at J, with 13 bases in the middle. CDR3 length: 12 residues. Germline CDR1 reads MNHEY; CDR2 reads SVGEGT. The CDR3 region is CASTFSPREAFF. CDR3 DNA: TGTGCCAGCACCTTTTCTCCCCGTGAAGCTTTCTTT.

In its sample, this clonotype was seen many times. This chain uses TRBV12-3 or TRBV12-4 with TRBJ2-5; perhaps TRBD2 as D (7 bases). With 4 bases removed from V and 5 bases from J, the gap between germline ends came to 17 bases. CDR3 size: 15 residues. DNA for the CDR3: TGTGCCAGCAGTTCCCCCTGGGGGGGGCGGGAGACCCAGTACTTC. Encoded protein: CASSSPWGGRETQYF.

This clonotype was detected a few times. The V gene is TRBV12-3 or TRBV12-4, the J gene TRBJ1-4, with 9 positions matching TRBD1. V dropped 6 bases and J dropped 6; count of bases not matched to a gene: 5. The CDR3 runs 14 residues. The CDR3 bases are TGTGCCAGCAGACCGGGACAGGGCTATGAAAAACTGTTTTTT. It is translated as CASRPGQGYEKLFF.

This clonotype was seen a few times. The chain carries TRBV12-3 or TRBV12-4 and TRBJ1-2; unclear D gene. V lost 3 bases and J lost 4, with 18 bases in between. The CDR3 sequence is 16 residues long. The chain's CDR3 is CASSLYLPNRIYGYTF. CDR3 nucleotide sequence: TGTGCCAGCAGTTTGTACCTCCCGAACCGGATCTATGGCTACACCTTC.

This rearrangement joins TRBV5-1 to TRBJ1-5, with D perhaps TRBD1 (5 bases). Trimming cost V 1 base and J 6 bases, with 17 bases left between them. This CDR3 is 16 amino acids long. Germline V gene lookup returns CDR1 SGHRS and CDR2 YFSETQ. The CDR3 reads CASSLFPRDEVQPQHF. The CDR3 nucleotides are TGCGCCAGCAGCTTGTTTCCCAGGGACGAAGTTCAGCCCCAGCATTTT.

The V and J genes are TRBV28 and TRBJ2-1; TRBD2 matches 8 bases. The CDR3 has 16 residues. In germline, CDR1 is MDHEN, CDR2 SYDVKM. J gave up 2 bases and V 2 bases, and 5 bases lay outside the gene matches. CDR3 in DNA: TGTGCCAGCAGTTTAGTACGGGGGGGGGCCTACAATGAGCAGTTCTTC. It yields the protein CASSLVRGGAYNEQFF.